The present TCR beta chain was sequenced within a study of OX40 agonist ivuxolimab in advanced cancers. Background on the study: Patients were approximately 80% male with ages roughly 20 to 80, mean about 54. Study conclusions and caveats: Compared with others, partial responders at 0.1-3.0 mg/kg displayed clonal expansion among the lowest.

Generated by immunoSEQ multiplex PCR, the TCRdb table keeps only in-frame clones and is missing some. Here the sample spans about 43,000 clones, about 86% being singletons. This CDR3 is built from 14 residues. Germline V gene sequence: CDR1 SGHTA, CDR2 FQGTGA. Trimming removed 2 bases from V and 3 bases from J; junction bases left unmatched: 0. With regard to this clone: The antigen remains undetermined.

The V and J genes are TRBV7-3 and TRBJ2-1; 8 bases are shared with TRBD2. The source of this sequence is an adult with an advanced solid tumor such as melanoma, head and neck, liver or kidney cancer. The sample in question was CD4+ or CD8+ T cells sorted from blood, obtained in a trial of the OX40 agonist ivuxolimab. CDR3 region: CASSLAGGYNEQFF. CDR3 DNA: TGTGCCAGCAGCTTAGCGGGAGGCTACAATGAGCAGTTCTTC.